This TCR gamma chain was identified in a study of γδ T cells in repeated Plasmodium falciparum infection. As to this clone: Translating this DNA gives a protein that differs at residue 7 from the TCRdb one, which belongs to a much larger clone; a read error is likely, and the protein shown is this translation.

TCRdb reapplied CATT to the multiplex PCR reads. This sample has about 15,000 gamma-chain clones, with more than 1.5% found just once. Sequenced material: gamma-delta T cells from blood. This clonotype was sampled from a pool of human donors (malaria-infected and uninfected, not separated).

The CDR3, as DNA: TGTGCCACCTGGGACAGGAAGGGGAATTATTATAAGAAACTCTTT. Its translation: CATWDRKGNYYKKLF. This rearrangement joins TRGV3 to TRGJ1 or TRGJ2. The J gene is absent in TCRdb and was assigned here via DNA matching to germline. Germline V gene sequence: CDR1 VTNTFY, CDR2 YDVSTARD (reference sequence). J gave up 0 bases and V 0 bases, and 5 bases lay outside the gene matches. The CDR3 contains 15 residues.